This T cell receptor beta chain was recorded in a study of blood T cell repertoires in COVID-19. Study details: The United States, Italy and Spain were the sources of the acute and convalescent COVID-19 samples. T cells, B-cell-depleted T cells, or PBMCs supplied cDNA or gDNA.

The CDR3 runs to 15 residues. Per the germline V gene, CDR1 is SGHNT and CDR2 is YYREEE (reference sequence). Between the trimmed V and J ends, which lost 7 bases and 4 bases, there was a span of 18 bases. Source study methods: Using reference gene primer amplification, nucleated cell counts were estimated. Method: immunoSEQ multiplex PCR; TCRdb's copy keeps in-frame clones and lacks some. V, J and clone size derive from that table, while D and trimming were established from the DNA sequence. The data contain fewer than 300,000 clones, around 86% of them singletons. This TCR derives from a middle-aged man who had recovered from COVID-19. The specimen sequenced was peripheral blood. The chain links TRBV5-4 to TRBJ2-1; TRBD1 is a possible D gene (5 bases). CDR3 sequence (DNA): TGTGCCAGCTACCCCGCGTATGGGGCGTACAATGAGCAGTTCTTC. Protein sequence: CASYPAYGAYNEQFF.